This T cell receptor (beta chain) was identified in a study of T cell responses to AZD1222 COVID-19 vaccine. General study results and limits: Only a handful of individuals given AZD1222 were seropositive at baseline. Nearly half of spike-specific TCRs reportedly target variant regions that are unmutated in the B.1.351 and B.1.1.7 variants. CD4 TCRs covered the whole spike, strongest at regions 160-218 and 743-854. Repertoires were collected only later (after the peak T cell response had occurred).

With respect to this clone: The antigen is unknown.

Method: immunoSEQ multiplex PCR; TCRdb's copy keeps in-frame clones and lacks some. Of about 150,000 clones in the sample, 75% to 90% were seen once. Germline assignment: CDR1 LNHDA and CDR2 SQIVND (reference sequence). The CDR3 is made up of 12 amino acids. V dropped 9 bases and J dropped 7; count of bases not matched to a gene: 7. The rearrangement joins TRBV19 to TRBJ1-2, with 8 bases aligning to TRBD1. The sequencing here drew on peripheral blood, taken on day 0 of AZD1222 vaccination. The TCR was taken from an adult in good health. The CDR3 loop reads CASVDRGGGYTF. CDR3 sequence (DNA): TGTGCCAGCGTCGACAGGGGTGGTGGCTACACCTTC.